Shown below are 25 T cell receptor beta chains from a single sample sequenced in a study of T cells in tuberculosis. Generated by immunoSEQ multiplex PCR, the TCRdb table keeps only in-frame clones and is missing some. The table lists tens of thousands of clones, approximately 93% of them singletons, with around 8.5% in the top ten. Material for sequencing was PBMCs. The source of these receptors is a donor aged 10 to 29 with latent tuberculosis or without tuberculosis infection.

This sequence joins TRBV10-1 and TRBJ1-4; D not certain. V lost 3 bases to trimming and J lost 4 bases, with 12 bases between them. The germline V gene encodes CDR1 WNHNN and CDR2 SYGVQD (reference sequence). This CDR3 is built from 15 residues. CDR3 region: CASSDSTEYNEKLFF. CDR3 DNA sequence: TGCGCCAGCAGTGATTCTACAGAGTATAATGAAAAACTGTTTTTT.

The rearrangement links TRBV27 to TRBJ2-7; 8 bases align to TRBD1. The junction had 4 bases not matched to a gene; V was cut back by 6 bases and J by 0 bases. The CDR3 sequence is 14 residues long. CDR1 and CDR2 from the germline V gene are MNHEY and SMNVEV (reference sequence). This CDR3 reads CASSRTGSSYEQYF. CDR3 nucleotide sequence: TGTGCCAGCAGCCGGACAGGGAGCTCCTACGAGCAGTACTTC.

The V call is TRBV5-1, the J call TRBJ2-7; possible D gene TRBD2, 6 bases. CDR1 and CDR2 from the germline V gene are SGHRS and YFSETQ. The CDR3 runs 17 residues. Trimming took off 4 bases at V and 0 bases at J, with 20 bases between the two ends. Here the CDR3 DNA reads TGCGCCAGCAGCCCATATGCGGTTAGCGGAAACTCCTACGAGCAGTACTTC. Translated: CASSPYAVSGNSYEQYF.

This chain links TRBV11-2 with TRBJ1-2, with D tentatively TRBD1 (5 bases). The CDR3 covers 16 residues. CDR1 and CDR2 (germline): SGHAT, FQNNGV. The V end lost 0 bases, the J end lost 2 bases, and 13 bases lay between the germline ends. The CDR3 sequence is CASSLERGRINYGYTF. In DNA, the CDR3 is TGTGCCAGCAGCTTAGAAAGGGGAAGAATAAACTATGGCTACACCTTC.

This chain uses TRBV10-2 with TRBJ2-7; 9 bases agree with TRBD1. Trimming removed 6 bases from V and 2 bases from J; junction bases left unmatched: 8. The CDR3 is 15 amino acids. Germline values: CDR1 WSHSY, CDR2 SAAADI. The CDR3 nucleotides read TGCGCCAGCAGCGTCACCGGGACAGGGACCTACGAGCAGTACTTC. Its protein product is CASSVTGTGTYEQYF.

The gene calls are TRBV15 and TRBJ2-7; D not certain. The length of the CDR3 is 14 residues. Germline V gives CDR1 LNHNV, CDR2 YYDKDF (reference sequence). Trimming removed 4 bases from V and 2 bases from J, with 12 bases in between. The DNA of the CDR3 is TGTGCCACCAGCACGAGTCCGCTGGCCTACGAGCAGTACTTC. Translating gives CATSTSPLAYEQYF.

This chain uses TRBV30 with TRBJ2-7, with a possible D match to TRBD1 (5 bases). The J call is uncertain, as TRBJ2-5 better fits the DNA end. The CDR3 is 13 residues long. Germline-derived CDR1 and CDR2 are GTSNPN and SVGIG (reference sequence). The CDR3 loop reads CASSGHPQETQYF. The CDR3, as DNA: TGTGCCTCCTCTGGACACCCCCAAGAGACCCAGTACTTC.

The V gene is TRBV11-2, the J gene TRBJ1-1; possible D gene TRBD1, 5 bases. The CDR3 extends over 17 amino acids. Trimming left V 4 bases short and J 3 bases short, with 21 bases between. Germline CDR1 SGHAT, CDR2 FQNNGV. The CDR3 sequence is CASSSLKPPGEDTEAFF. The DNA of the CDR3 is TGTGCCAGCAGCTCCTTAAAACCTCCGGGGGAAGACACTGAAGCTTTCTTT.

V is TRBV7-6 and J is TRBJ1-5; 8 positions agree with TRBD1. V lost 1 base and J lost 1; bases outside the gene matches: 6. This CDR3 has 17 amino acids. Germline V lookup: CDR1 SGHVS, CDR2 FNYEAQ. The CDR3 DNA is TGTGCCAGCAGCTTAGGAAACAGGGGGGGGAGCAATCAGCCCCAGCATTTT. Translation gives CASSLGNRGGSNQPQHF.

This sequence joins TRBV15 and TRBJ1-1, with TRBD1 identical over 7 bases. Losses at the gene ends were 6 bases for V and 6 bases for J; bases not matched to a gene: 10. The CDR3 spans 14 residues. CDR1 and CDR2 from the germline V gene are LNHNV and YYDKDF (reference sequence). The CDR3 here is CATRLTGDSAEAFF. In DNA, the CDR3 is TGTGCCACCAGACTTACAGGGGATAGCGCTGAAGCTTTCTTT.

The chain is built from TRBV4-1 and TRBJ1-5; D not resolved. Per germline, CDR1 MGHRA and CDR2 YSYEKL. The CDR3 is made up of 16 amino acids. Trimming cost V 4 bases and J 3 bases, with 16 bases left between them. The CDR3 nucleotides read TGCGCCAGCAGCCTAAGATCGTGGCAGAACAATCAGCCCCAGCATTTT. Protein product: CASSLRSWQNNQPQHF.

The chain combines TRBV7-9 with TRBJ2-5; TRBD2 agrees at 7 bases. Germline CDR1 SEHNR, CDR2 FQNEAQ (reference sequence). V dropped 1 base and J dropped 1; count of bases not matched to a gene: 6. CDR3 length equals 16 residues. Here the CDR3 reads CASSLVGGAPQETQYF. CDR3 DNA: TGTGCCAGCAGCTTAGTGGGAGGGGCCCCCCAAGAGACCCAGTACTTC.

CDR3: CASSLGLDRESDYEQYF. The CDR3 DNA sequence: TGTGCCAGCAGCTTGGGTCTCGACAGAGAATCTGACTACGAGCAGTACTTC. This sequence joins TRBV5-8 and TRBJ2-7; maybe TRBD1 (5 bases). Per the germline V gene, CDR1 is SGHTS and CDR2 is YDEGEE. The CDR3 has 17 residues. Between the trimmed V and J ends, which lost 0 bases and 3 bases, there was a span of 19 bases.

V and J are TRBV27 and TRBJ1-1, with D possibly matching TRBD1 (5 bases). The CDR3 totals 13 residues. V lost 3 bases and J lost 4, with 9 bases in between. Germline V gene sequence: CDR1 MNHEY, CDR2 SMNVEV (reference sequence). CDR3 sequence (DNA): TGTGCCAGCAGTTTTATCGGGGGCACTGAAGCTTTCTTT. Translation: CASSFIGGTEAFF.

The chain links TRBV6-6 to TRBJ2-3; TRBD1 aligns across 8 bases. The trim removed 3 bases at V and 1 base at J, leaving 3 bases unmatched. Germline V gene sequence: CDR1 MNHNY, CDR2 SVGAGI (reference sequence). This CDR3 contains 15 residues. The CDR3: CASSYRTGRTDTQYF. In DNA, the CDR3 is TGTGCCAGCAGTTATCGGACAGGGCGCACAGATACGCAGTATTTT.

The genes are TRBV19 and TRBJ2-7; D possibly corresponds to TRBD1 (6 bases). Between the trimmed V and J ends, which lost 4 bases and 6 bases, there was a span of 13 bases. This CDR3 is 13 amino acids long. Germline-derived CDR1 and CDR2 are LNHDA and SQIVND (reference sequence). CDR3 nucleotides: TGTGCCAGTAGTACTATACAGGGCGGCGAGCAGTACTTC. This translates into CASSTIQGGEQYF.

The gene calls are TRBV5-4 and TRBJ2-7, with TRBD2 matching over 7 bases. Germline V gives CDR1 SGHNT, CDR2 YYREEE (reference sequence). V lost 4 bases to trimming and J lost 12 bases; unmatched junction nucleotides: 16. This CDR3 has 14 residues. The CDR3 region has the DNA TGTGCCAGCAGCCCAAGGACTAGAGACTTCGATATGTACTTC. Translation gives CASSPRTRDFDMYF.

This chain links TRBV2 with TRBJ2-3; 10 bases match TRBD2. CDR1 and CDR2 (germline): SNHLY, FYNNEI. V lost 7 bases and J lost 0; bases outside the gene matches: 1. The CDR3 length is 14 residues. CDR3 sequence (DNA): TGTGCCAGCATGGGACTAGCGAGCACAGATACGCAGTATTTT. Translation gives CASMGLASTDTQYF.

The chain joins TRBV2 to TRBJ1-1, with TRBD1 as a possible D gene (6 bases). Germline CDR1 SNHLY, CDR2 FYNNEI. Trimming left V 5 bases short and J 5 bases short, with 12 bases between. The CDR3 consists of 13 residues. CDR3 protein: CASSRIRGTEAFF. The CDR3 region has the DNA TGTGCCAGCAGTCGAATCAGGGGTACTGAAGCTTTCTTT.

The V and J genes are TRBV5-4 and TRBJ2-5, with 7 bases lining up with TRBD1. Per the germline V gene, CDR1 is SGHNT and CDR2 is YYREEE (reference sequence). Trimming took 3 bases from V and 2 from J; bases not matched to a gene: 4. The CDR3 consists of 14 residues. The CDR3 DNA reads as TGTGCCAGCAGCTCTAAACAGGGGCAAGAGACCCAGTACTTC. Its translation is CASSSKQGQETQYF.

The chain couples TRBV7-9 to TRBJ2-7, with D tentatively TRBD1 (5 bases). Per germline, CDR1 SEHNR and CDR2 FQNEAQ (reference sequence). There are 12 residues in the CDR3. V gave up 4 bases and J gave up 6 bases, with 10 bases separating them. In DNA form, the CDR3 reads TGTGCCAGCAGCTACTCAGGGCGCGAGCAGTACTTC. The encoded protein is CASSYSGREQYF.

The gene calls are TRBV30 and TRBJ1-4, with 11 bases aligning to TRBD1. The CDR3 is 14 residues long. After removal of 1 base from V and 7 bases from J, the junction contained 2 bases not matched to a gene. Germline CDR1 is GTSNPN and CDR2 is SVGIG (reference sequence). The CDR3 sequence is CAWSGGTGGEKLFF. The CDR3 region has the DNA TGTGCCTGGAGTGGTGGGACAGGGGGTGAAAAACTGTTTTTT.

This chain uses TRBV7-6 with TRBJ2-1; 7 bases agree with TRBD1. J was trimmed by 5 bases and V by 4 bases; bases with no gene match: 5. CDR1 and CDR2 from the germline V gene are SGHVS and FNYEAQ. The CDR3 spans 14 residues. CDR3: CASSSKGAHNEQFF. CDR3 sequence (DNA): TGTGCCAGCAGCTCTAAGGGGGCCCACAATGAGCAGTTCTTC.

The rearrangement joins TRBV6-1 to TRBJ2-2; D possibly corresponds to TRBD1 (5 bases). Trimming cost V 7 bases and J 4 bases, with 10 bases left between them. CDR3 length: 13 amino acids. The germline V gene encodes CDR1 MNHNS and CDR2 SASEGT. The CDR3 loop reads CASNPGPTGELFF. The CDR3 nucleotides are TGTGCCAGCAATCCAGGGCCCACCGGGGAGCTGTTTTTT.

This clone was recorded only once. This chain connects TRBV27 to TRBJ1-5; 7 positions agree with TRBD1. The V and J ends lost 8 bases and 1 base, in that order; junction bases with no gene match: 5. Germline V gives CDR1 MNHEY, CDR2 SMNVEV (reference sequence). CDR3 length: 14 amino acids. CDR3 region: CASATGESNQPQHF. For the CDR3, the DNA is TGTGCCAGCGCAACAGGGGAAAGCAATCAGCCCCAGCATTTT.